This entry is about one T cell receptor (beta chain). This sample is part of a study of T cells in localized non-small cell lung cancer. Some clones are missing from TCRdb's copy, which holds only in-frame ones; the method was immunoSEQ multiplex PCR. The sample yields 50,000 to 60,000 clones, roughly 75% seen once. This specimen consisted of PBMCs, obtained before any cancer treatment. The sequence came from a woman aged 40 to 75 with stage II lung adenocarcinoma.

CDR3 amino acids: CASSSLSSGANVLTF. CDR3 bases: TGCGCCAGCAGCTCGCTGAGCTCTGGGGCCAACGTCCTGACTTTC. The chain carries TRBV5-1 and TRBJ2-6; no firm D call. Germline values: CDR1 SGHRS, CDR2 YFSETQ. V lost 3 bases and J 0 bases, leaving 7 bases between the germline ends. The CDR3 has 15 amino acids.